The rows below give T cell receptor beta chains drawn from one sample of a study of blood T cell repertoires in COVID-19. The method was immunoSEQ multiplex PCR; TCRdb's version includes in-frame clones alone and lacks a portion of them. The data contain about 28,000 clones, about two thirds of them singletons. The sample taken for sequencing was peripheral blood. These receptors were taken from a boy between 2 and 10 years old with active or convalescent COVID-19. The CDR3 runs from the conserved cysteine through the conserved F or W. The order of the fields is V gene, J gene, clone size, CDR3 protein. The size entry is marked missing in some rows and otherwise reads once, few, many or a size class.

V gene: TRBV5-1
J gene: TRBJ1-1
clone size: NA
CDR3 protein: CASSFYRMGGTEAFF

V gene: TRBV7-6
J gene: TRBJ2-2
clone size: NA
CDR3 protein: CASSAVYRSNTGELFF

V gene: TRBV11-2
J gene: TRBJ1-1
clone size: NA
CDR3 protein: CASSRGQVMNTEAFF

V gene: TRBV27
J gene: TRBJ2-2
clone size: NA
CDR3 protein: CASSSRVKTGELFF

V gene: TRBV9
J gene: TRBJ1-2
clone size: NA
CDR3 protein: CASSVGLLAYGYTF

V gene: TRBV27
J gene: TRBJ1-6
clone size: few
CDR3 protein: CASSIDRDRGSPLHF

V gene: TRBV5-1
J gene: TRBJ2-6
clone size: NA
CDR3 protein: CASSPGQSSGANVLTF

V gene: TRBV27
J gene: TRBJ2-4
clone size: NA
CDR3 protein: CASSRLAGGVAKNIQYF

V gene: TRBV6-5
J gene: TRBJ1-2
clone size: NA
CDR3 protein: CASSYLPGPAIGYTF

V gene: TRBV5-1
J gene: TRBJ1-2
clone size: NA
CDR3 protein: CASSQDLRQGRNGYTF

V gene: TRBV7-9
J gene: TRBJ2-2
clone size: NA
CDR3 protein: CASSSQPPTGTGELFF

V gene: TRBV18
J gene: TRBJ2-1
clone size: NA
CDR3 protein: CASSPNANNEQFF

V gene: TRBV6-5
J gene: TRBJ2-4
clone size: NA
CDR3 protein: CASSYLVAGGLNIQYF

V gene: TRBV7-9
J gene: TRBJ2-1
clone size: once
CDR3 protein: CASSTYDRGPSYNEQFF

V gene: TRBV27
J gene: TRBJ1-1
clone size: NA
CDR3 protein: CASSLTRNTEAFF

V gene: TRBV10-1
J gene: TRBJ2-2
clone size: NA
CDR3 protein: CASSEGASGSTGELFF

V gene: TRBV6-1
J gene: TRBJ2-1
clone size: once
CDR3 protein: CASSEDRLGEQFF

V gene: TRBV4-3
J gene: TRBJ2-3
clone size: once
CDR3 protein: CASSQEGLLTDTQYF

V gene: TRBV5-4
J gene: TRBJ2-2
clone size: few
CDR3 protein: CASSGGDGHTGELFF

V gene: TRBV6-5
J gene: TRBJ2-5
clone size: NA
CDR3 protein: CASRQTSRWETQYF

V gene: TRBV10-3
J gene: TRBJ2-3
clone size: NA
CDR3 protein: CATTGSGATDTQYF

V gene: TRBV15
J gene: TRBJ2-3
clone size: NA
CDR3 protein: CATSRDRTDTQYF

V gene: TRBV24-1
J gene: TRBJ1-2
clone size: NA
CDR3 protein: CATSEPTGYGYTF

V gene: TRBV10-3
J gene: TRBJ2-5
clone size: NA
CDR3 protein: CAIAGRNLETQYF

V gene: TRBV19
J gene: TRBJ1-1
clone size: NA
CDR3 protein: CASSITVLSTEAFF

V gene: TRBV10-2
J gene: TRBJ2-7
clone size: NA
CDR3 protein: CASSESGLAGGRSTYEQYF

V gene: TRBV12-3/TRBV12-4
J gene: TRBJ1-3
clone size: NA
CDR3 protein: CASRDSSGNTIYF

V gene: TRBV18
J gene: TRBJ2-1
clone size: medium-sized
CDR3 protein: CASSPRVEVDNEQFF

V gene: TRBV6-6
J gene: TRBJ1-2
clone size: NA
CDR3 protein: CASRQTENYGYTF

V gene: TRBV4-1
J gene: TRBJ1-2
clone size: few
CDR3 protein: CASSQFLQGVAGYTF

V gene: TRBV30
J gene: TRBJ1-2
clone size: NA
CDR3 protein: CAWDPGTAGFRYTF

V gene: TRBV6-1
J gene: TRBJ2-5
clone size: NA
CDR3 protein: CASSDPPVRGKTQYF

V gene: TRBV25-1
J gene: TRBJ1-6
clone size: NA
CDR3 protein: CARNCLGRGLCSPLHF

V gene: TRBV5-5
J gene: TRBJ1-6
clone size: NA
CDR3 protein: CASSWDADRVGSPLHF

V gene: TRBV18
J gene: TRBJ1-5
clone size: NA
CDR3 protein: CASSPGTGNQPQHF

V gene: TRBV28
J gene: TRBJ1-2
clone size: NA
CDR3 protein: CASSRRGFPYGYTF

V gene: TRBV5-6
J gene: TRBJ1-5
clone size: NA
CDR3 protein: CASSRKSGAQPQHF

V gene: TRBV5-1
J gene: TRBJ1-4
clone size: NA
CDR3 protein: CASSQGQGSEKLFF